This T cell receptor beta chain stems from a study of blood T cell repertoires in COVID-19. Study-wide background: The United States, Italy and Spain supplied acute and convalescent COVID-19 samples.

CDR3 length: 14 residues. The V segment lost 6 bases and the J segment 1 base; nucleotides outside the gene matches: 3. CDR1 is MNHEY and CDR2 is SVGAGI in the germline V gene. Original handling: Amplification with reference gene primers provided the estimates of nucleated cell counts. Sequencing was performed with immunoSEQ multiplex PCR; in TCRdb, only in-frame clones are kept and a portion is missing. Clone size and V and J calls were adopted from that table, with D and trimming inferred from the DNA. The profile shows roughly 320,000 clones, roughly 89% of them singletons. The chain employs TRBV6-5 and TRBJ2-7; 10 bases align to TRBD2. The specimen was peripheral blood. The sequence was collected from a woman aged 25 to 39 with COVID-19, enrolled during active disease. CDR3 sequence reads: CASSRAGGSYEQYF. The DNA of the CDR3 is TGTGCCAGCAGCCGAGCGGGGGGGTCCTACGAGCAGTACTTC.